Listed below are T cell receptor beta chains from one sample, sequenced in a study of T cell repertoires in cytomegalovirus infection. These receptors lack a known antigen. TCRdb analysed the reads with MiXCR anew, one entry per CDR3 protein. There are hundreds of thousands of distinct CDR3 sequences in the sample; roughly 34% occur only once, and roughly a sixth lies in the top ten. The sample was cultured PBMCs, taken from culture after CMV antigen stimulation. The receptors come from a human donor in good health (CMV status not recorded). Some clones in this sample may be carry-over from other donors' samples. Both conserved end residues are part of each CDR3. The order of the fields is J gene, CDR3 length, V gene, D gene, clone size, CDR3 DNA, CDR3 protein. D genes are given only for firm matches. Not every row has a clone size; where given, it reads once, few, many or a size class.

TRBJ2-7 14 TRBV7-2 NA few TGTGCCAGCAGCTTGGAGGGAGCACGCTACGAGCAGTACTTC CASSLEGARYEQYF
TRBJ1-2 14 TRBV7-2 NA many TGTGCCAGCAGCAGACCCGACAGGAACTATGGCTACACCTTC CASSRPDRNYGYTF
TRBJ1-1 13 TRBV12-3/TRBV12-4 NA few TGTGCCAGCACCCTCAATGAGAACACTGAAGCTTTCTTT CASTLNENTEAFF
TRBJ2-1 16 TRBV7-9 NA NA TGTGCCAGCAGCTTAAGGTCGGCAGGGGTTCCCAATGAGCAGTTCTTC CASSLRSAGVPNEQFF
TRBJ1-4 15 TRBV4-3 NA few TGCGCCAGCAGCCATTTCGGGGGGACTAATGAAAAACTGTTTTTT CASSHFGGTNEKLFF
TRBJ2-1 14 TRBV19 TRBD1 NA TGTGCCAGTAGTACCCTGGGCGGGACAGGGATACAGTTCTTC CASSTLGGTGIQFF
TRBJ2-4 16 TRBV7-2 TRBD1 medium-sized TGTGCCAGCAGCAGACCGGGACAGGGGACCAAAAACATTCAGTACTTC CASSRPGQGTKNIQYF
TRBJ1-2 17 TRBV7-2 TRBD1 NA TGTGCCAGCAGCTTCTTACATCAGGGGGCCAAAAACTATGGCTACACCTTC CASSFLHQGAKNYGYTF
TRBJ2-1 14 TRBV28 TRBD2 NA TGTGCCAGCAGTTTATTAGCGGGAGGGCTTGAGCAGTTCTTC CASSLLAGGLEQFF
TRBJ2-1 15 TRBV10-3 TRBD2 NA TGTGCCATCAGTGATGGGGGACTAGCGGGATCCACCCCGTTCTTC CAISDGGLAGSTPFF
TRBJ2-1 17 TRBV11-3 TRBD2 few TGTGCCAGCAGCCCGGGCGGGGGTAGGGGCTCCTACAATGAGCAGTTCTTC CASSPGGGRGSYNEQFF
TRBJ1-1 14 TRBV29-1 TRBD1 few TGCAGCGTTGAAACCGGACAGGGTTTTACTGAAGCTTTCTTT CSVETGQGFTEAFF
TRBJ2-7 14 TRBV7-9 NA few TGTGCCAGCAGCCCCAGCGCGGTATCCTACGAGCAGTACTTC CASSPSAVSYEQYF
TRBJ2-1 17 TRBV20-1 TRBD2 NA TGCAGTGCAAGAGGGGGCCTCGGAGCGGGAGGGTTCAATGAGCAGTTCTTC CSARGGLGAGGFNEQFF
TRBJ2-5 13 TRBV7-2 NA many TGTGCCAGCAGCAGGGACGTGAAAGAGACCCAGTACTTC CASSRDVKETQYF
TRBJ2-7 16 TRBV28 TRBD1 NA TGTGCCAGCACTGAACAGGGGGGTGGGGGGAACTACGAGCAGTACTTC CASTEQGGGGNYEQYF
TRBJ2-7 15 TRBV6-8 TRBD2 NA TGTGCCAGCAGGACTCTAGCGGGAGGGTCCTACGAGCAGTACTTC CASRTLAGGSYEQYF
TRBJ2-1 12 TRBV7-8 NA few TGTGCCAGCAGCCGCGGGAACAATGAGCAGTTCTTC CASSRGNNEQFF
TRBJ2-5 15 TRBV5-1 TRBD2 NA TGCGCCAGCAGTTCCCAGGGACTAGCGGAAGAGACCCAGTACTTC CASSSQGLAEETQYF
TRBJ2-5 16 TRBV7-2 NA NA TGTGCCAGCATCCTCATTTGGGGAGTCGGGCATGAGACCCAGTACTTC CASILIWGVGHETQYF
TRBJ1-1 12 TRBV12-5 NA few TGTGCTAGTGGCGGACGGACTGTAGAAGCTTTCTTT CASGGRTVEAFF
TRBJ2-5 15 TRBV4-1 TRBD1 NA TGCGCCAGCAGCCAGGCACCGGGACAGAAAGAGACCCAGTACTTC CASSQAPGQKETQYF
TRBJ2-2 18 TRBV7-9 TRBD2 NA TGTGCCAGCAGCTTTTCCGGGACTACCTTGGTGAAGACCGGGGAGCTGTTTTTT CASSFSGTTLVKTGELFF
TRBJ2-5 16 TRBV4-3 TRBD2 NA TGCGCCAGCAGCCAAGAGGGACTAGCGGGAGGGGAGACCCAGTACTTC CASSQEGLAGGETQYF
TRBJ2-1 15 TRBV7-2 TRBD2 few TGTGCCAGCAGCTTAGACGGGAGGGTATACAATGAGCAGTTCTTC CASSLDGRVYNEQFF
TRBJ2-5 17 TRBV7-6 NA NA TGTGCCAGCAGCTTAAGATTAGTCCAAGCCATCCGAGAGACCCAGTACTTC CASSLRLVQAIRETQYF
TRBJ1-5 15 TRBV5-1 TRBD1 NA TGCGCCAGCAGCGCCGGGACAGGGGCGAATCAGCCCCAGCATTTT CASSAGTGANQPQHF
TRBJ2-1 14 TRBV4-3 NA NA TGCGCCAGCAGCAAAAGGGTCGACGGCCTGGGGCAGTTCTTC CASSKRVDGLGQFF
TRBJ2-3 16 TRBV7-2 TRBD2 many TGTGCCAGCAGCTTAGCGGCTAGCGGGGGCGGAGATACGCAGTATTTT CASSLAASGGGDTQYF
TRBJ1-1 14 TRBV12-3/TRBV12-4 NA NA TGTGCCAGCAGTCCATCAAATGGGGGCACTGAAGCTTTCTTT CASSPSNGGTEAFF
TRBJ2-1 15 TRBV28 NA many TGTGCCAGCCTCGGGATCCCCGGCCCCTACAATGAGCAGTTCTTC CASLGIPGPYNEQFF